One and the same sample provided the 8 T cell receptor beta chains below, sequenced in a study of regulatory T cells in long-lasting Graves disease. CDR3 regions were amplified by Arm-PCR using iRepertoire HTBI primers to build TCR beta libraries. TCRdb re-analysed the multiplex PCR reads in MiXCR, keeping a single row per CDR3 protein. The data contain 510,000 or so distinct CDR3 sequences, around 12% of them singletons. Time point of the sample: newly diagnosed GD, antithyroid drugs for less than 3 months. The TCR library was prepared using RNA isolated from PBMCs. The same data also contributed to another study, on T cells in Graves' hyperthyroidism and ophthalmopathy.

The material sequenced was peripheral blood mononuclear cells (PBMCs), taken at new diagnosis, from a patient treated with antithyroid drugs. The receptors stem from a woman aged 30 to 39 with Graves disease.

This clonotype was counted a few times. The chain carries TRBV9 and TRBJ2-3; 9 nucleotides align to TRBD1. Germline V gives CDR1 SGDLS, CDR2 YYNGEE. V trimming: 5 bases; J trimming: 5 bases; junction bases outside the gene matches: 9. The CDR3 is 15 amino acids. The CDR3, as DNA: TGTGCCAGCAGAGGACAGGGGCCGACTCGAGATACGCAGTATTTT. This sequence encodes CASRGQGPTRDTQYF. The whole variable domain, filled in from reference TRBV9 and TRBJ2-3, reads DSGVTQTPKHLITATGQRVTLRCSPRSGDLSVYWYQQSLDQGLQFLIQYYNGEERAKGNILERFSAQQFPDLHSELNLSSLELGDSALYFCASRGQGPTRDTQYFGPGTRLTVL.

This clonotype was counted only a few times. This chain joins TRBV14 and TRBJ2-4; D remains ambiguous. Germline CDR1 and CDR2: SGHDN and FVKESK. The V end lost 5 bases, the J end lost 3 bases, and 5 bases lay between the germline ends. The CDR3 totals 12 residues. The CDR3 nucleotides are TGTGCCAGCAGCTTTGGCAAAAACATTCAGTACTTC. Translated, it gives CASSFGKNIQYF.

This clonotype occurred once. This chain uses TRBV2 with TRBJ1-1, with a possible D match to TRBD1 (6 bases). Germline V gene data show CDR1 as SNHLY and CDR2 as FYNNEI. V was pared by 8 bases and J by 6 bases, with 19 bases between. The CDR3 has 14 amino acids. CDR3 nucleotides: TGTGCCAGCGGTACGTTTAGGGAGGGGGCTGAAGCTTTCTTT. This gives the protein CASGTFREGAEAFF.

This clonotype was counted many times. The genes are TRBV10-3 and TRBJ2-7, with D unclear. The CDR3 runs to 12 residues. Germline V gene lookup returns CDR1 ENHRY and CDR2 SYGVKD. V was shortened by 6 bases and J by 7 bases, with 13 bases between the two germline ends. CDR3 residues: CAISPLDREQYF. The CDR3 DNA reads TGTGCCATCAGCCCCCTCGATCGGGAGCAGTACTTC.

This chain connects TRBV12-3 or TRBV12-4 to TRBJ2-3, with 8 bases fitting TRBD2. V dropped 1 base and J dropped 3; count of bases not matched to a gene: 6. This CDR3 spans 16 amino acids. The DNA for the CDR3 is TGTGCCAGCAGTTTAGTTACGGCTAGCGGGACAGATACGCAGTATTTT. Amino acid sequence: CASSLVTASGTDTQYF.

This clonotype was recorded many times. The chain is built from TRBV20-1 and TRBJ2-1, with 7 bases aligning to TRBD2. The germline gives CDR1 DFQATT, CDR2 SNEGSKA (reference sequence). The V segment lost 4 bases and the J segment 0 bases; nucleotides outside the gene matches: 9. The CDR3 sequence is 16 residues long. The CDR3 protein is CSATQLGGGSYNEQFF. The CDR3, as DNA: TGCAGTGCTACCCAACTGGGGGGGGGCTCCTACAATGAGCAGTTCTTC.

At least ten counts were recorded for this clonotype. The V gene is TRBV7-3, the J gene TRBJ2-2; the D gene is possibly TRBD2 (5 bases). Per germline, CDR1 SGHTA and CDR2 FQGTGA. The CDR3 is 16 amino acids. Trimming left V 2 bases short and J 1 base short, with 11 bases between. CDR3 amino acids: CASSLGGGLNTGELFF. CDR3 DNA sequence: TGTGCCAGCAGCTTAGGAGGAGGTTTGAACACCGGGGAGCTGTTTTTT.

This clonotype was counted at least ten times. This rearrangement joins TRBV9 to TRBJ2-2; D not resolved. V was trimmed by 0 bases and J by 1 base, leaving 7 bases between them. The CDR3 runs to 15 residues. Germline V gene sequence: CDR1 SGDLS, CDR2 YYNGEE. Here the CDR3 reads CASSVVGVNTGELFF. CDR3 nucleotides: TGTGCCAGCAGCGTAGTTGGAGTGAACACCGGGGAGCTGTTTTTT.